The TCR beta chain under discussion was sequenced for a study of blood T cell repertoires in COVID-19 (dated by TCRdb to the early 2020s). Describing the broader study: Collaborator samples came from the United States, Italy and Spain and covered acute and convalescent phases of COVID-19. The material from the prospective study consisted of cDNA or gDNA derived from T cells, B-cell-depleted T cells, or PBMCs. Deeply sampled blood TCRbeta repertoires from subjects exposed to, actively infected with, or recovered from COVID-19 were included in the dataset. A freely available public database, intended as a resource for researchers studying the immune response to SARS-CoV-2, is where the repertoires were released. The samples were drawn from the first 160 participants of the ongoing ImmuneRACE study and from over a thousand subjects provided by 6 global collaborators. Nearly every sample came with metadata listing a de-identified subject ID, COVID-19 status, age in years and sex. Where available, HLA class I and class II types were obtained from metadata supplied by the sample provider rather than from assay-based typing. The research as a whole found: The amount of clinical and demographic metadata varied by source and participant and was provided uncurated.

Whole blood was collected in K2EDTA tubes by collaborating institutions according to the institutions' own protocols. For TCRbeta analysis, collaborators shipped samples as frozen whole blood, isolated PBMCs, or DNA extracted from either of those sample types. In the case of this clone: Its antigen is still unknown. No clone much larger than this one lies a single base away; base qualities are absent.

The CDR3 has 14 amino acids, counting the end cysteine and phenylalanine. Kept here is only the CDR3 DNA, which spans 42 bases and is read in frame from base 1. V loses 0 bases, J loses 7 bases, and the germline ends lie 9 bases apart. CDR1 SNHLY and CDR2 FYNNEI were looked up in the germline V gene. The immunoSEQ Assay, a bias-controlled multiplex PCR, was used to amplify TCRbeta CDR3 regions from genomic DNA. The authors' pipeline ran thus. The number of nucleated cells in each sample was estimated from the amplification of reference gene primers within the assay. Sequence reads were collapsed and filtered to measure the absolute abundance of every unique TCRbeta CDR3 rearrangement. For each sample, productive Simpson clonality was calculated as the square root of Simpson's diversity index across productive rearrangements. Not all clones reach the TCRdb copy of this immuneACCESS table, which keeps in-frame sequences only. Checked studies attribute under half of the gap to unresolved V genes and leave the rest unexplained. V, J and clone size are taken as reported in that table, and D and trimming were inferred from the DNA itself. For this sample there are approximately 80,000 clones; 85% to 90% appear just once. The ten most abundant clones make up roughly 5.1% of the sample.

The chain joins TRBV2 to TRBJ1-4, with a weak D call of TRBD1 (5 bases match). The sample was peripheral blood. The TCR originated in a man in his forties with acute or convalescent COVID-19. In nucleotide form, the sequence is TGTGCCAGCAGTGAAGCCAGGGTCGGTGAAAAACTGTTTTTT. Its translation is CASSEARVGEKLFF.